Described below is a single T cell receptor (beta chain) sequence and its context. This clone was observed many times. Its antigen has not been determined. No base quality values were provided; no much bigger clone lies one nucleotide off. This entry belongs to a study of blood T cell repertoires in COVID-19 (dated by TCRdb to about 2020). Background for the entire study: Samples from collaborators originated in the United States, Italy and Spain and spanned both the acute and convalescent phases of COVID-19. The prospective study material was composed of cDNA or gDNA derived from T cells, B-cell-depleted T cells, or PBMCs. Deeply sampled blood TCRbeta repertoires from subjects exposed to, actively infected with, or recovered from COVID-19 were included in the dataset. The repertoires were released in a freely available public database meant as a resource for research on the immune response to SARS-CoV-2. The samples were drawn from two sources: the first 160 participants of the ongoing ImmuneRACE study, and over 1,000 subjects contributed by 6 global collaborators. Sample metadata almost always included a de-identified subject ID, COVID-19 status, age in years and sex. Where available, HLA class I and class II types were obtained from metadata supplied by the sample provider rather than from assay-based typing. Overall results and qualifications from the work: How much clinical and demographic metadata was included differed by source and by participant, and the metadata was provided uncurated.

TCRbeta CDR3 regions were amplified from genomic DNA using the immunoSEQ Assay, a bias-controlled multiplex PCR. Per the authors' processing: The number of nucleated cells in each sample was estimated by amplification of reference gene primers within the assay. To quantify the absolute abundance of each unique TCRbeta CDR3 rearrangement, sequence reads were collapsed and filtered. Productive Simpson clonality was computed per sample as the square root of Simpson's diversity index over productive rearrangements. TCRdb took over this immuneACCESS table, retaining in-frame rearrangements with V and J assigned. Such tables are incomplete; in checked studies, under half of the missing clones stem from an unresolved V gene, and the remainder is unexplained. From that table come the V and J calls and clone size; the DNA was used to work out D and trimming. The sample includes 150,000 to 200,000 clones, with 88% observed a single time. Around a quarter of the sample lies in the top ten.

Each collaborating institution followed its own protocols to collect whole blood in K2EDTA tubes. Collaborator samples were shipped for TCRbeta analysis as frozen whole blood, isolated PBMCs, or DNA extracted from either sample type. Reading the germline V gene (reference sequence) gives CDR1 SEHNR and CDR2 FQNEAQ. From the cysteine through the phenylalanine, the CDR3 covers 16 amino acids. Only the CDR3 DNA is retained, 48 bases long and in frame from the first base. Trimming accounts for 5 bases at V and 2 bases at J, while the number of junction bases matched to no gene is 8. This receptor was taken from a man in his 60s with acute or convalescent COVID-19. The rearranged chain carries TRBV7-9 and TRBJ1-5, and 8 junctional nucleotides match TRBD1. Sequencing used peripheral blood. The DNA sequence is as follows: TGTGCCAGCAGCCTCTACGGGACAGGCGGCAATCAGCCCCAGCATTTT. Its translation reads: CASSLYGTGGNQPQHF.